The source of this TCR beta chain is a study of cytomegalovirus exposure and HLA in healthy donors. Profiled with immunoSEQ multiplex PCR; TCRdb holds only in-frame clones, not every one. The sample has roughly 180,000 clones, roughly 86% seen once. The germline V gene has CDR1 SGHTA and CDR2 FQGNSA. J lost 0 bases, V lost 4 bases, and 7 bases had no gene match. The CDR3 spans 16 residues. Sequencing was performed on PBMCs. The V call is TRBV7-2, the J call TRBJ2-7, with TRBD1 identical over 9 bases. This TCR was recovered from a man in his thirties or forties in good health and CMV-seropositive. CDR3 sequence reads: CASSSRDRETSYEQYF. The CDR3 coding sequence is TGTGCCAGCAGCTCCCGGGACAGGGAAACCTCCTACGAGCAGTACTTC.